These 11 T cell receptor beta chains came from one sample sequenced in a study of blood T cells in healthy people across ages. For the second PCR, which ran for roughly 7 to 11 cycles, a sample-barcoded 5' primer and a J-beta primer mix were used. TCRdb processed the 5' RACE reads anew with MiXCR; each CDR3 protein has one entry. The table lists fewer than 900,000 distinct CDR3 sequences, around 49% of them singletons, with approximately 32% in the top ten. The specimen sequenced was blood. These receptors were taken from a woman aged 60-70 years in good health.

The chain has TRBV2 and TRBJ1-6; 7 bases are shared with TRBD1. The CDR3 has 16 amino acids. J was trimmed by 6 bases and V by 3 bases; bases with no gene match: 8. Germline V gene sequence: CDR1 SNHLY, CDR2 FYNNEI. CDR3 sequence reads: CASSDSPGQRNSPLHF. CDR3 bases: TGTGCCAGCAGTGATAGCCCGGGACAGCGTAATTCACCCCTCCACTTT.

The chain combines TRBV5-1 with TRBJ2-3, with a weak D call TRBD2 (6 bases). Germline CDR1 is SGHRS and CDR2 is YFSETQ. Trimming took off 0 bases at V and 0 bases at J, with 14 bases between the two ends. This CDR3 is built from 17 residues. The CDR3 DNA is TGCGCCAGCAGCTTGGTCTCCGGGAGACCTAGCACAGATACGCAGTATTTT. Encoded protein: CASSLVSGRPSTDTQYF.

To note about this clonotype: A read error may produce the germline difference seen at one junction end. The chain combines TRBV15 with TRBJ2-3, with 11 bases matching TRBD1. Per the germline V gene, CDR1 is LNHNV and CDR2 is YYDKDF (reference sequence). This CDR3 has 15 amino acids. CDR3 amino acids: CAASSPGQGADTQYF. Here the CDR3 DNA reads TGTGCCGCCAGCAGCCCGGGACAGGGGGCAGATACGCAGTATTTT.

The chain carries TRBV27 and TRBJ2-7; 9 positions agree with TRBD2. Germline loops: CDR1 MNHEY, CDR2 SMNVEV (reference sequence). Trimming removed 4 bases from V and 7 bases from J; junction bases left unmatched: 14. The CDR3 runs to 16 residues. The CDR3 region has the DNA TGTGCCAGCAGTTCACTAGCGGGCAGCTCCTACAATGAGCAGTACTTC. Amino acid sequence: CASSSLAGSSYNEQYF.

The chain couples TRBV7-2 to TRBJ1-1; TRBD1 matches at 7 bases. V shed 2 bases and J 4 bases; nucleotides not matched to a gene: 4. The CDR3 totals 14 residues. CDR1 SGHTA and CDR2 FQGNSA come from the germline V gene. For the CDR3, the DNA is TGTGCCAGCAGCTTACCAGGGGGTACCACTGAAGCTTTCTTT. It encodes CASSLPGGTTEAFF.

The chain recombines TRBV3-1 with TRBJ2-7; D is tentatively TRBD1 or TRBD2 (6 bases each). V lost 4 bases and J 7 bases, leaving 20 bases between the germline ends. This CDR3 is 15 amino acids long. The germline CDR1 and CDR2 sequences are LGHDT and YNNKEL (reference sequence). The CDR3 bases are TGTGCCAGCAGCCCGCCGGGGGCTAGCCCTAATGAGCAGTACTTC. Amino acids: CASSPPGASPNEQYF.

In regard to this clonotype: At one boundary the junction diverges from the germline segment, which might be a read error. The chain uses TRBV9 and TRBJ2-6; the D gene is possibly TRBD1 (5 bases). Germline V gene lookup returns CDR1 SGDLS and CDR2 YYNGEE. The CDR3 is 17 amino acids. The CDR3, as DNA: TGTGCCAACAGCTTAGGACACACGAGCTCTGGGGCCAACGTCCTGACTTTC. Translating it yields CANSLGHTSSGANVLTF.

The chain carries TRBV2 and TRBJ2-3; D not certain. The CDR3 length is 14 residues. Trimming left V 2 bases short and J 2 bases short, with 8 bases between. Per the germline V gene, CDR1 is SNHLY and CDR2 is FYNNEI. The CDR3 loop reads CASSEQMDTDTQYF. Written as DNA, the CDR3 is TGTGCCAGCAGTGAACAGATGGACACAGATACGCAGTATTTT. The full variable domain, its missing parts supplied by reference TRBV2 and TRBJ2-3, is EPEVTQTPSHQVTQMGQEVILRCVPISNHLYFYWYRQILGQKVEFLVSFYNNEISEKSEIFDDQFSVERPDGSNFTLKIRSTKLEDSAMYFCASSEQMDTDTQYFGPGTRLTVL.

The rearrangement joins TRBV5-1 to TRBJ2-1; D uncertain. The assigned J gene may be wrong: the sequence end matches TRBJ2-7 better. The CDR3 is 15 amino acids. Per the germline V gene, CDR1 is SGHRS and CDR2 is YFSETQ. The CDR3 coding sequence is TGCGCCAGCAGCTTGGAACCCGGAACCTACAATGAGCAGTACTTC. Protein sequence: CASSLEPGTYNEQYF.

Turning to this clonotype: A clone one base away is much larger, so this may be a read error. The rearrangement joins TRBV12-3 or TRBV12-4 to TRBJ2-4, with D tentatively TRBD1 (6 bases). TRBJ2-5 explains the end of the DNA better; the J call may be wrong. CDR3 size: 13 residues. The CDR3 sequence: CASNEQGGETQYF. CDR3 nucleotides: TGTGCCAGCAATGAACAGGGTGGAGAGACCCAGTACTTC.

This chain uses TRBV6-4 with TRBJ2-1, with 9 bases aligning to TRBD2. The CDR3 covers 15 residues. The V segment lost 2 bases and the J segment 9 bases; nucleotides outside the gene matches: 8. Germline loops: CDR1 MRHNA, CDR2 SNTAGT. Here the CDR3 DNA reads TGTGCCAGCAGTGACAGGTCTAGCGGGATGGGTGAGCAGTTCTTC. It codes for CASSDRSSGMGEQFF.